This entry lists 10 T cell receptor beta chains sequenced from one sample in a study of T cell responses to AZD1222 COVID-19 vaccine (dated by TCRdb to about 2021). The time point label of this sample denotes: about 28 days (+/-7) after the second vaccine dose. Library method: the immunoSEQ multiplex PCR assay. Here the immuneACCESS table is served through TCRdb, limited to in-frame sequences with V and J called. Missing clones are a known gap in these copies; in checked studies unresolved V genes cover under half, and the rest lacks a known reason. The sample table records about 140,000 clones; more than 75% of these occur just once. Jointly, the top ten make up 3% to 4% of the sample. This specimen was peripheral blood, taken 28 days after the second AZD1222 dose. The source is an adult who received the AZD1222 COVID-19 vaccine.

The J gene is TRBJ1-5, the V gene TRBV6-6; the match to TRBD1 covers 7 bases. V lost 6 bases, J lost 4 bases, and 3 bases stayed unmatched. CDR1 is MNHNY and CDR2 is SVGAGI in the germline V gene (reference sequence). The CDR3 runs to 13 residues. As DNA, the CDR3 is TGTGCCAGCAGACAGGGGCCTAATCAGCCCCAGCATTTT. Amino acid sequence: CASRQGPNQPQHF.

The genes are TRBV6-5 and TRBJ1-3; weak D call: TRBD1 (6 bases). The CDR3 runs to 13 residues. Trimming pared 8 bases from V and 4 bases from J, leaving 12 bases between. Germline CDR1 reads MNHEY; CDR2 reads SVGAGI. The CDR3 coding sequence is TGTGCCAGCGCCGGACAGCTAGGAAACACCATATATTTT. It translates to CASAGQLGNTIYF.

This sequence joins TRBV28 and TRBJ2-7; 9 bases agree with TRBD1. The CDR3 totals 14 residues. Germline CDR1 is MDHEN and CDR2 is SYDVKM. V lost 6 bases, J lost 9 bases, and 12 bases stayed unmatched. CDR3 loop: CASRPTGGVVGQYF. CDR3 in DNA: TGTGCCAGCAGGCCGACAGGGGGAGTAGTAGGGCAGTACTTC.

The sample holds one count of this clone. The rearrangement uses TRBV12-3 or TRBV12-4 and TRBJ1-2, with a tentative D call TRBD1 (5 bases). Between the trimmed V and J ends, which lost 5 bases and 8 bases, there was a span of 12 bases. There are 12 residues in the CDR3. For the CDR3, the DNA is TGTGCCAGCAGTCGCAGGGAGAGCGGCTACACCTTC. It is translated as CASSRRESGYTF.

The chain recombines TRBV29-1 with TRBJ2-7; D is undetermined. V was cut by 5 bases and J by 0 bases, with 8 bases left in between. Germline CDR1 and CDR2: SQVTM and ANQGSEA. This CDR3 has 12 amino acids. This CDR3 reads CSVRSDSYEQYF. The CDR3 nucleotides read TGCAGCGTTAGGTCGGACTCCTACGAGCAGTACTTC.

This chain joins TRBV9 and TRBJ1-2; no firm D call. Trimming stripped 3 bases from V and 3 bases from J, with 6 bases between. This CDR3 is 12 amino acids long. Per germline, CDR1 SGDLS and CDR2 YYNGEE. The CDR3, as DNA: TGTGCCAGCAGCGCTGCCGACTATGGCTACACCTTC. It yields the protein CASSAADYGYTF.

The chain has TRBV7-9 and TRBJ2-1; unclear D gene. Germline loops: CDR1 SEHNR, CDR2 FQNEAQ (reference sequence). The V gene lost 3 bases and the J gene lost 9 bases, with 6 bases spanning the gap. The CDR3 spans 11 residues. The CDR3: CASSFSVEQFF. CDR3 DNA sequence: TGTGCCAGCAGCTTTTCGGTTGAGCAGTTCTTC.

The V gene is TRBV5-4, the J gene TRBJ1-1; D not certain. Trimming left V 3 bases short and J 1 base short, with 16 bases between. The CDR3 runs to 16 residues. The germline V gene has CDR1 SGHNT and CDR2 YYREEE (reference sequence). The CDR3 reads CASSSTIGRANTEAFF. Here the CDR3 DNA reads TGTGCCAGCAGCTCCACAATCGGACGGGCGAACACTGAAGCTTTCTTT. Based on the CDR3 plus reference TRBV5-4 and TRBJ1-1, the full variable domain is ETGVTQSPTHLIKTRGQQVTLRCSSQSGHNTVSWYQQALGQGPQFIFQYYREEENGRGNFPPRFSGLQFPNYSSELNVNALELDDSALYLCASSSTIGRANTEAFFGQGTRLTVV.

This chain joins TRBV9 and TRBJ1-6; D is perhaps TRBD1 (6 bases). From germline, CDR1 is SGDLS and CDR2 YYNGEE. V was shortened by 0 bases and J by 7 bases, with 8 bases between the two germline ends. The CDR3 consists of 14 residues. In DNA form, the CDR3 reads TGTGCCAGCAGCGTAGGGGGGGCAAATTCACCCCTCCACTTT. Protein: CASSVGGANSPLHF. Full variable domain (rest looked up from reference TRBV9 and TRBJ1-6): DSGVTQTPKHLITATGQRVTLRCSPRSGDLSVYWYQQSLDQGLQFLIQYYNGEERAKGNILERFSAQQFPDLHSELNLSSLELGDSALYFCASSVGGANSPLHFGNGTRLTVT.

V gene TRBV7-3 combines with J gene TRBJ2-3; 10 positions agree with TRBD1. In germline, CDR1 is SGHTA, CDR2 FQGTGA. Trimming at V came to 4 bases and at J to 4 bases, leaving 2 bases not matched to a gene. CDR3 length: 14 residues. This CDR3 reads CASSSGQGADTQYF. The CDR3 DNA is TGTGCCAGCAGCTCCGGACAGGGGGCAGATACGCAGTATTTT.